These 22 T cell receptor beta chains share one sample of origin, sequenced in a study of T-cell reconstitution after alpha-beta-depleted transplantation in children. Molecular barcoding with unique molecular identifiers was used for the TCRbeta library. In TCRdb, the PCR reads were re-called with MiXCR into one record per CDR3 protein. Among approximately 240,000 distinct CDR3 sequences listed, around 9.5% were seen once. The sample in question was PBMCs from the stem cell graft donor, obtained from the stem cell graft. The receptors derive from a human donor who donated a stem cell graft to a child with acute lymphoblastic leukemia.

This clonotype was detected ten times or more. The chain uses TRBV27 and TRBJ2-3; 9 bases map to TRBD2. CDR1 MNHEY and CDR2 SMNVEV come from the germline V gene (reference sequence). J gave up 0 bases and V 1 base, and 8 bases lay outside the gene matches. CDR3 length: 18 residues. The CDR3 loop is CASSLFPRLAGSTDTQYF. In DNA, the CDR3 is TGTGCCAGCAGTTTATTCCCGCGGCTAGCGGGGAGCACAGATACGCAGTATTTT.

This clonotype has at least ten counts. This chain links TRBV5-5 with TRBJ2-3, with D possibly being TRBD1 or TRBD2 (6 bases each). This CDR3 is 15 amino acids long. Per the germline V gene, CDR1 is SGHKS and CDR2 is YYEKEE (reference sequence). Deletions cut 2 bases from V and 0 bases from J, with 10 bases between. The CDR3 region has the DNA TGTGCCAGCAGCTTTTGGGGGGCTAGCACAGATACGCAGTATTTT. Translated, it gives CASSFWGASTDTQYF. The whole variable domain, filled in from reference TRBV5-5 and TRBJ2-3, reads DAGVTQSPTHLIKTRGQQVTLRCSPISGHKSVSWYQQVLGQGPQFIFQYYEKEERGRGNFPDRFSARQFPNYSSELNVNALLLGDSALYLCASSFWGASTDTQYFGPGTRLTVL.

This clonotype appeared a few times. The chain links TRBV7-2 to TRBJ2-7; 7 bases map to TRBD1. Trimming removed 2 bases from V and 0 bases from J; junction bases left unmatched: 7. Per the germline V gene, CDR1 is SGHTA and CDR2 is FQGNSA. This CDR3 spans 16 amino acids. This CDR3 reads CASSLMAGDSSYEQYF. As DNA, the CDR3 is TGTGCCAGCAGCTTAATGGCAGGGGACAGCTCCTACGAGCAGTACTTC.

This chain connects TRBV6-1 to TRBJ2-3, with 8 bases matching TRBD1. The CDR3 totals 15 residues. V lost 4 bases, J lost 1 base, and 4 bases stayed unmatched. The germline V gene has CDR1 MNHNS and CDR2 SASEGT. The CDR3, as DNA: TGTGCCAGCAGTGGGCAGGGGGCTGGCACAGATACGCAGTATTTT. Protein: CASSGQGAGTDTQYF.

The chain links TRBV7-2 to TRBJ2-7, with D possibly TRBD2 on 5 matching bases. CDR1 is SGHTA and CDR2 is FQGNSA in the germline V gene. The CDR3 length is 15 residues. V was pared by 6 bases and J by 2 bases, with 17 bases between. The CDR3 DNA sequence: TGTGCCAGCAGGGAAAAGGACTGGATCGCCTACGAGCAGTACTTC. Translation: CASREKDWIAYEQYF.

This clonotype showed up just a few times. The chain uses TRBV14 and TRBJ2-7; no firm D call. This CDR3 region has 14 residues. V was pared by 1 base and J by 3 bases, with 10 bases between. Germline-derived CDR1 and CDR2 are SGHDN and FVKESK. The CDR3 is CASSQGPGFYEQYF. CDR3 DNA sequence: TGTGCCAGCAGCCAAGGTCCCGGATTCTACGAGCAGTACTTC.

The sample holds a few counts of this clonotype. V and J are TRBV5-6 and TRBJ1-2; D gene unclear. The V end lost 2 bases, the J end lost 4 bases, and 18 bases lay between the germline ends. Germline V gene data show CDR1 as SGHDT and CDR2 as YYEEEE. This CDR3 is 16 amino acids long. The CDR3 DNA follows: TGTGCCAGCAGCTTAGGTGCCGCCATTAGTTTCTATGGCTACACCTTC. Amino acids: CASSLGAAISFYGYTF.

V and J are TRBV9 and TRBJ2-3; 8 bases are a match to TRBD2. The trim removed 1 base at V and 4 bases at J, leaving 17 bases unmatched. This CDR3 is 19 amino acids long. Germline V gene sequence: CDR1 SGDLS, CDR2 YYNGEE. In DNA, the CDR3 is TGTGCCAGCAGCGTATTCGGGGGGGCGGGGGCCCTCGGTTCAGATACGCAGTATTTT. It yields the protein CASSVFGGAGALGSDTQYF.

This clonotype was counted between two and nine times. The chain carries TRBV10-3 and TRBJ1-1; D gene unclear. This CDR3 is built from 14 residues. V was shortened by 5 bases and J by 0 bases, with 10 bases between the two germline ends. Germline CDR1 is ENHRY and CDR2 is SYGVKD. CDR3 nucleotides: TGTGCCATCAGTTCTGCGCTAATGAACACTGAAGCTTTCTTT. This translates into CAISSALMNTEAFF.

V usage is TRBV7-9 and J usage is TRBJ1-1, with 8 bases aligning to TRBD1. Trimming cost V 5 bases and J 0 bases; bases outside gene matches: 5. The germline V gene has CDR1 SEHNR and CDR2 FQNEAQ (reference sequence). The CDR3 has 15 residues. The chain's CDR3 is CASSAAGGVNTEAFF. CDR3 DNA: TGTGCCAGCAGCGCCGCAGGGGGCGTGAACACTGAAGCTTTCTTT. Combining the CDR3 with reference TRBV7-9 and TRBJ1-1 gives the whole variable domain DTGVSQNPRHKITKRGQNVTFRCDPISEHNRLYWYRQTLGQGPEFLTYFQNEAQLEKSRLLSDRFSAERPKGSFSTLEIQRTEQGDSAMYLCASSAAGGVNTEAFFGQGTRLTVV.

This clonotype was recorded a few times. The chain is built from TRBV12-3 or TRBV12-4 and TRBJ2-4, with 8 nucleotides matching TRBD1. J lost 6 bases, V lost 5 bases, and 15 bases had no gene match. The CDR3 covers 17 residues. CDR3 bases: TGTGCCAGCAGTCCCGACACAGGGGGTAATCGGATAAACATTCAGTACTTC. This gives the protein CASSPDTGGNRINIQYF.

This clonotype was observed at least ten times. This chain links TRBV9 with TRBJ2-1; 7 positions agree with TRBD1. Trimming cost V 4 bases and J 5 bases; bases outside gene matches: 12. Germline assignment: CDR1 SGDLS and CDR2 YYNGEE. The CDR3 consists of 16 residues. The CDR3 DNA reads as TGTGCCAGCAGCCCCCTGACAGGGTTGTTACACAATGAGCAGTTCTTC. Translated, it gives CASSPLTGLLHNEQFF.

The chain joins TRBV11-2 to TRBJ1-6; D is ambiguous. Trimming left V 0 bases short and J 0 bases short, with 15 bases between. This CDR3 contains 19 residues. Per germline, CDR1 SGHAT and CDR2 FQNNGV. CDR3 bases: TGTGCCAGCAGCTTAGAGCCCCGGGCCCCAAGCTCCTATAATTCACCCCTCCACTTT. It specifies CASSLEPRAPSSYNSPLHF.

The sample holds many counts of this clonotype. The CDR3, as DNA: TGTGCCAGCAGTTTCTCCACAGGGAATGAGCAGTTCTTC. It specifies CASSFSTGNEQFF. This chain connects TRBV6-5 to TRBJ2-1; D may be TRBD1 (6 bases). The CDR3 has 13 residues. V shed 4 bases and J shed 7 bases, with 11 bases lying between them. Germline lookup yields CDR1 MNHEY and CDR2 SVGAGI.

The rearrangement links TRBV29-1 to TRBJ1-2; D not resolved. This CDR3 region has 13 residues. The ends were cut back, 2 bases at V and 8 bases at J, with 15 bases in the middle. Germline loops: CDR1 SQVTM, CDR2 ANQGSEA. The CDR3 DNA reads as TGCAGCGTTGAATTTAGGTGGCAGAACGGCTACACCTTC. Protein: CSVEFRWQNGYTF.

The chain recombines TRBV5-6 with TRBJ2-7; possibly TRBD1 or TRBD2 for D (5 bases each). V was pared by 6 bases and J by 4 bases, with 11 bases between. CDR1 and CDR2 (germline): SGHDT, YYEEEE. CDR3 length equals 12 residues. The CDR3 region is CASNRDGYEQYF. The CDR3 nucleotides read TGTGCCAGCAACCGGGACGGGTACGAGCAGTACTTC.

V and J are TRBV11-2 and TRBJ2-3, with D hard to call. V gave up 1 base and J gave up 6 bases, with 14 bases separating them. Looked up from germline, CDR1 is SGHAT and CDR2 is FQNNGV. This CDR3 contains 15 residues. The DNA for the CDR3 is TGTGCCAGCAGCTTAGGGTTTGGAATTCAGGATACGCAGTATTTT. Translating gives CASSLGFGIQDTQYF.

This clonotype showed up just a few times. This chain joins TRBV6-1 and TRBJ2-7, with a weak D call TRBD1 (6 bases). The CDR3 totals 13 residues. V lost 8 bases and J 6 bases, leaving 17 bases between the germline ends. Germline assignment: CDR1 MNHNS and CDR2 SASEGT. The CDR3, as DNA: TGTGCCAGCGGTACAGGGCGCCCCTCCGAGCAGTACTTC. Amino acids: CASGTGRPSEQYF.

This clonotype has a count of ten or more. The V call is TRBV13, the J call TRBJ2-3, with D tentatively TRBD2 (6 bases). V was trimmed by 1 base and J by 7 bases, leaving 15 bases between them. CDR1 PRHDT and CDR2 FYEKMQ come from the germline V gene (reference sequence). CDR3 length: 15 residues. The CDR3 DNA follows: TGTGCCAGCAGCTTAGTAGGACTGGGGGGAAATACGCAGTATTTT. This encodes CASSLVGLGGNTQYF. Based on the CDR3 plus reference TRBV13 and TRBJ2-3, the full variable domain is AAGVIQSPRHLIKEKRETATLKCYPIPRHDTVYWYQQGPGQDPQFLISFYEKMQSDKGSIPDRFSAQQFSDYHSELNMSSLELGDSALYFCASSLVGLGGNTQYFGPGTRLTVL.

Written as DNA, the CDR3 is TGTGCCAGTAGTATAGATCCAGGGGGTGAGCAGTTCTTC. Translated: CASSIDPGGEQFF. The V and J genes are TRBV19 and TRBJ2-1; 7 nucleotides match TRBD1. The germline CDR1 and CDR2 sequences are LNHDA and SQIVND (reference sequence). The CDR3 length is 13 residues. V was clipped by 0 bases and J by 9 bases; unmatched bases: 2.

In its sample, this clonotype was seen a few times. The V gene is TRBV29-1, the J gene TRBJ2-7; maybe TRBD2 (5 bases). This CDR3 has 13 residues. Germline CDR1 SQVTM, CDR2 ANQGSEA. Trimming left V 2 bases short and J 2 bases short, with 10 bases between. CDR3 amino acids: CSVESRETYEQYF. The CDR3 bases are TGCAGCGTTGAAAGTCGGGAAACCTACGAGCAGTACTTC.

The chain combines TRBV7-2 with TRBJ2-7; D unresolved. Trimming cost V 5 bases and J 3 bases, with 11 bases left between them. The CDR3 loop spans 13 amino acids. CDR1 and CDR2 (germline): SGHTA, FQGNSA. The CDR3 is CASSPDVIYEQYF. The CDR3 DNA reads TGTGCCAGCAGCCCGGACGTGATCTACGAGCAGTACTTC.